This T cell receptor (beta chain) was found in a study of cytomegalovirus exposure and HLA in healthy donors. Libraries were prepared by immunoSEQ multiplex PCR; TCRdb keeps only in-frame clonotypes and omits some of them. The data show around 190,000 clones, about 85% seen once. V lost 8 bases and J lost 4, with 11 bases in between. The CDR3 is 12 residues long. Germline V gives CDR1 MNHEY, CDR2 SMNVEV (reference sequence). This clone appeared a few times. The sequence derives from a young man in good health and CMV-seropositive. The sample comprised PBMCs. The rearrangement uses TRBV27 and TRBJ1-2; a weak D match, TRBD1 (6 bases). CDR3 sequence (DNA): TGTGCCAGCGGGGGCTTAGTCTATGGCTACACCTTC. Its translation is CASGGLVYGYTF.